The 10 T cell receptor beta chains below all came from one sample that was sequenced in a study of T cell responses to AZD1222 COVID-19 vaccine. The method was immunoSEQ multiplex PCR; TCRdb's version includes in-frame clones alone and lacks a portion of them. There are 130,000 to 150,000 clones in the sample; roughly 91% occur only once, and 1.9% lies in the top ten. The sample was peripheral blood, taken 28 days after the second AZD1222 dose. Source of these receptors: an adult who received the AZD1222 COVID-19 vaccine.

The V and J genes are TRBV28 and TRBJ2-5, with D perhaps TRBD1 (6 bases). In germline, CDR1 is MDHEN, CDR2 SYDVKM. Trimming took off 6 bases at V and 5 bases at J, with 19 bases between the two ends. The CDR3 extends over 15 amino acids. CDR3 sequence reads: CASSSDRPGWETQYF. DNA of the CDR3: TGTGCCAGCAGCTCTGACAGGCCAGGTTGGGAGACCCAGTACTTC.

This chain joins TRBV2 and TRBJ1-5, with 10 bases identical to TRBD1. The CDR3 extends over 15 amino acids. V was pared by 5 bases and J by 6 bases, with 7 bases of the junction left unmatched. Germline assignment: CDR1 SNHLY and CDR2 FYNNEI. CDR3 nucleotide sequence: TGTGCCAGCAGTCCCGGACAGGGGGGGCGTCAGCCCCAGCATTTT. This translates into CASSPGQGGRQPQHF.

This clone has more than one count but fewer than ten. The chain joins TRBV6-5 to TRBJ2-2; D unresolved. V gave up 5 bases and J gave up 7 bases, with 8 bases separating them. CDR1 is MNHEY, CDR2 SVGAGI, per germline. The CDR3 length is 12 residues. CDR3 sequence: CASSNHNGELFF. CDR3 coding DNA: TGTGCCAGCAGTAATCATAACGGGGAGCTGTTTTTT.

The genes are TRBV18 and TRBJ1-5; no reliable D call. Deletions cut 4 bases from V and 6 bases from J, with 16 bases between. The CDR3 contains 15 residues. CDR1 and CDR2 from the germline V gene are KGHSH and LQKENI. The CDR3 region is CASSQDGSHGQPQHF. CDR3 coding DNA: TGTGCCAGCTCACAAGATGGGAGCCACGGTCAGCCCCAGCATTTT.

The chain employs TRBV5-1 and TRBJ2-1, with 7 nucleotides matching TRBD1. Trimming took 2 bases from V and 2 from J; bases not matched to a gene: 4. CDR1 is SGHRS, CDR2 YFSETQ, per germline. The CDR3 has 15 amino acids. The CDR3 region has the DNA TGCGCCAGCAGCTTAACGACAGGGACCTACAATGAGCAGTTCTTC. Amino acid sequence: CASSLTTGTYNEQFF.

This chain joins TRBV19 and TRBJ1-4; weak D call: TRBD1 (5 bases). Germline loops: CDR1 LNHDA, CDR2 SQIVND (reference sequence). Trimming left V 8 bases short and J 8 bases short, with 12 bases between. The CDR3 is made up of 12 amino acids. In DNA, the CDR3 is TGTGCCAGTGGCGGGGCGTGGGAAAAACTGTTTTTT. Its protein product is CASGGAWEKLFF.

The chain joins TRBV11-2 to TRBJ2-1, with 9 bases identical to TRBD2. This CDR3 spans 14 amino acids. Germline CDR1 and CDR2: SGHAT and FQNNGV. V trimming: 5 bases; J trimming: 3 bases; junction bases outside the gene matches: 2. The CDR3 DNA sequence: TGTGCCAGCAGCCTTAGCGGGGGCTACAATGAGCAGTTCTTC. It translates to CASSLSGGYNEQFF.

V gene TRBV20-1 combines with J gene TRBJ1-1, with a weak D call TRBD1 (5 bases). This CDR3 region has 11 residues. V shed 7 bases and J shed 4 bases, with 10 bases lying between them. Germline V lookup: CDR1 DFQATT, CDR2 SNEGSKA (reference sequence). The CDR3 reads CSGQRGTEAFF. The CDR3, as DNA: TGCAGTGGGCAGAGGGGCACTGAAGCTTTCTTT.

This clone has more than one count but fewer than ten. CDR3 nucleotides: TGTGCCAGCAGCGCCGTAGGGGTCAGGGGGCTGAATGAGCAGTTCTTC. Translated: CASSAVGVRGLNEQFF. The chain recombines TRBV11-3 with TRBJ2-1; 8 bases fit TRBD1. V was clipped by 5 bases and J by 7 bases; unmatched bases: 13. CDR1 is SGHNT and CDR2 is YENEEA in the germline V gene. CDR3 length: 16 amino acids.

The V call is TRBV7-3, the J call TRBJ2-7; 12 nucleotides match TRBD2. Germline CDR1 reads SGHTA; CDR2 reads FQGTGA. With 2 bases clipped from V and 2 bases from J, the junction kept 1 base outside the gene matches. The CDR3 is 15 residues long. CDR3 sequence: CASSLLAGGPYEQYF. The DNA for the CDR3 is TGTGCCAGCAGCTTACTAGCGGGAGGGCCCTACGAGCAGTACTTC.